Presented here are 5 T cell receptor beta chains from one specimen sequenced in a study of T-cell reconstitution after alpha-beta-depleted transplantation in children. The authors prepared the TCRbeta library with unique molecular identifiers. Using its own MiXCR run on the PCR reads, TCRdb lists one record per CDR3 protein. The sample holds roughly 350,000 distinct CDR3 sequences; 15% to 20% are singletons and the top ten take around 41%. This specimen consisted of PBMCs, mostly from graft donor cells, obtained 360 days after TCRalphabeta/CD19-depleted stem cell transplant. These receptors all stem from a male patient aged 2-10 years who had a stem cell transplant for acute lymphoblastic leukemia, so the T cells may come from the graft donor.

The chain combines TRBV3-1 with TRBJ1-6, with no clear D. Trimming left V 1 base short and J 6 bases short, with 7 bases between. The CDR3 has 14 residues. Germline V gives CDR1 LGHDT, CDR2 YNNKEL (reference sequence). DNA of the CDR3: TGTGCCAGCAGCCAAGGGCGGCTTAATTCACCCCTCCACTTT. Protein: CASSQGRLNSPLHF.

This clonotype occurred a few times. The CDR3 DNA reads TGCGCCAGCAGCTTGGCTGTTGGGGTAAACGAGCAGTACTTC. Its protein product is CASSLAVGVNEQYF. J is TRBJ2-7 and V is TRBV5-1; D not certain. V was trimmed by 0 bases and J by 5 bases, leaving 12 bases between them. CDR3 size: 14 residues. Germline V CDR1 and CDR2: SGHRS, YFSETQ. The whole variable domain, filled in from reference TRBV5-1 and TRBJ2-7, reads KAGVTQTPRYLIKTRGQQVTLSCSPISGHRSVSWYQQTPGQGLQFLFEYFSETQRNKGNFPGRFSGRQFSNSRSEMNVSTLELGDSALYLCASSLAVGVNEQYFGPGTRLTVT.

This CDR3 is CASRTSQQRNTGELFF. Here the CDR3 DNA reads TGCGCCAGCAGGACCTCACAACAGCGCAACACCGGGGAGCTGTTTTTT. The gene calls are TRBV5-1 and TRBJ2-2; D unclear. CDR1 is SGHRS and CDR2 is YFSETQ in the germline V gene. The CDR3 runs to 16 residues. V was shortened by 5 bases and J by 2 bases, with 16 bases between the two germline ends.

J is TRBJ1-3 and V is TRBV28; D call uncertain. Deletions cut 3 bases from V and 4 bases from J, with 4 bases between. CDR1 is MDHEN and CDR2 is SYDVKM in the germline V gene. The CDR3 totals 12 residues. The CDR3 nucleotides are TGTGCCAGCAGTTTTATAGGAAACACCATATATTTT. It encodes CASSFIGNTIYF. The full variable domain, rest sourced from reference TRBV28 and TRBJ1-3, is DVKVTQSSRYLVKRTGEKVFLECVQDMDHENMFWYRQDPGLGLRLIYFSYDVKMKEKGDIPEGYSVSREKKERFSLILESASTNQTSMYLCASSFIGNTIYFGEGSWLTVV.

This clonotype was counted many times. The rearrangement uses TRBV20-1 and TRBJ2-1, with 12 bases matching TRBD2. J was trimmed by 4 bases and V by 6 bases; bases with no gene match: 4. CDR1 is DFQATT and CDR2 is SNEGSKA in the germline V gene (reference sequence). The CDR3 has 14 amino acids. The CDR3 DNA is TGCAGTGCAGCCGGGACTAGCGGGTACAATGAGCAGTTCTTC. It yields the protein CSAAGTSGYNEQFF.